This T cell receptor beta chain derives from a study of post-analysis software for immune sequencing data (dated by TCRdb to between 2014 and 2017). In the study overall: Recorded disease courses included relapsing-remitting, secondary progressive and progressive-relapsing multiple sclerosis, with some patients lacking subtype annotation. The patient repertoires were set against under 12 previously published healthy control repertoires from donors whose ages ranged from roughly 6 to 26 years. A subset of samples was prepared in parallel using single-end sample barcoding, then pooled and co-amplified after Illumina adapter ligation.

V loses 3 bases, J loses 5 bases, and the germline ends lie 16 bases apart. The germline V gene gives CDR1 as SGHTA and CDR2 as FQGNSA. The CDR3 starts with the cysteine, ends with the phenylalanine, and has 15 residues. Just CDR3 DNA is preserved here, 45 bases in frame from base 1. Of note for this clonotype: Which antigen it targets is not known. No much larger clone is present one base from it, and per-base qualities are unavailable.

Libraries were prepared through PCR. TCRdb lists the instrument as Illumina HiSeq 2500. To reduce PCR and sequencing biases, unique molecular identifiers were built into the TCR beta cDNA libraries. Per 1 to 10 million input T cells, around 500,000 cDNA molecules were obtained, such that each molecule approximated one T cell. The same protocol used for the earlier healthy control dataset was applied to prepare and sequence the patient libraries. Samples belonging to the same batch were prepared together, multiplexed and sequenced on a shared HiSeq lane. The study's processing was this. Raw barcoded reads were processed with MIGEC, and single-read molecular identifier groups were discarded before consensus assembly and CDR3 extraction. VDJtools was used for post-analysis of the clonotype tables, with diversity normalized by down-sampling every dataset to the smallest sample size. Repertoire overlap clustering matched CDR3 amino acid but not nucleotide sequences to correct batch-related cross-sample contamination. TCRdb trimmed public reads at Q25 via fastp, called clones via MiXCR and kept in-frame beta chains. Entries are consolidated by CDR3 protein sequence, retaining the most common genes and DNA. These V and J calls are TCRdb output, not the study's own analysis. The sample table contains around 710,000 distinct CDR3 sequences; only one count was recorded for about 45% of them. The top ten clones comprise 4.9% of the sample.

Study-wide conclusions, independent of this receptor: Patients showed significantly higher frequencies than controls for about 5 TRBV segments, among them TRBV5-6, TRBV5-1 and TRBV20-1. The multiple sclerosis patient group was slightly younger than the control group. Normalized Chao1 diversity was significantly lower in multiple sclerosis patients than controls, suggesting substantial peripheral T-cell clonal expansion. Strong co-clustering of samples prepared in the same batch was shown by direct clustering with F measure, prompting a batch-effect correction.

To demonstrate the VDJtools post-analysis software, TCR beta repertoires were profiled from the peripheral blood of roughly 14 young patients with multiple sclerosis. The multiple sclerosis patients were children and adolescents ranging in age from roughly 6 to 15 years. The V and J genes are TRBV7-2 and TRBJ1-1; perhaps TRBD1 is the D gene, with 5 bases matching. The receptor comes from a girl aged 5-17 years with multiple sclerosis. The specimen sequenced was blood. The DNA is TGTGCCAGCAGCTTTCCTCTCGTGGGGGGGACTGAAGCTTTCTTT. Translation gives CASSFPLVGGTEAFF.